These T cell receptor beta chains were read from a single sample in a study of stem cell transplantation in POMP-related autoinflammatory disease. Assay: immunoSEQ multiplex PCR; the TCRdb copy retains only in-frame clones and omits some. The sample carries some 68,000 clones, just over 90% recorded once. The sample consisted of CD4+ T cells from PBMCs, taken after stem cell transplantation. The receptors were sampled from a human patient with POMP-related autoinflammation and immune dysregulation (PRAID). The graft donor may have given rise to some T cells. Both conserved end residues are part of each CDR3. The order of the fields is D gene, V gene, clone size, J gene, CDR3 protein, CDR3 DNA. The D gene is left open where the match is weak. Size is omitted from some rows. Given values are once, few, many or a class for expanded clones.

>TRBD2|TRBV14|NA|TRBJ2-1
CASSQNTGGPSWEQFF
TGTGCCAGCAGCCAGAATACGGGAGGGCCCTCATGGGAGCAGTTCTTC
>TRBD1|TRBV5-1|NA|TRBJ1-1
CASRRTGGLGTEAFF
TGCGCCAGCCGGAGGACAGGGGGTCTCGGCACTGAAGCTTTCTTT
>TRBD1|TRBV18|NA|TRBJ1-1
CASSPTGVNTEAFF
TGTGCCAGCTCGCCTACAGGGGTGAACACTGAAGCTTTCTTT
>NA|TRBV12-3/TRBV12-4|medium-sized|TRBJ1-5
CASRRDSNQPQHF
TGTGCCAGCCGGAGGGATAGCAATCAGCCCCAGCATTTT
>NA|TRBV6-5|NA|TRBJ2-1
CASSYSRRGIYNEQFF
TGTGCCAGCAGTTACTCGAGGCGGGGCATCTACAATGAGCAGTTCTTC
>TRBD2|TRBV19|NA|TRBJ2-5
CASSPLAGGWETQYF
TGTGCCAGTAGTCCGCTAGCGGGGGGGTGGGAGACCCAGTACTTC
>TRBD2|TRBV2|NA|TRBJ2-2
CASSEVGALAGGVDTGELFF
TGTGCCAGCAGTGAAGTGGGGGCGCTAGCGGGAGGGGTGGACACCGGGGAGCTGTTTTTT
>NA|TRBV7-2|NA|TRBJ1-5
CASSLAAGTRPQHF
TGTGCCAGCAGCTTAGCTGCCGGCACGCGGCCCCAGCATTTT
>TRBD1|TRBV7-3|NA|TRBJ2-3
CASSSDRTSTDTQYF
TGTGCCAGCAGCTCGGACAGGACTAGCACAGATACGCAGTATTTT
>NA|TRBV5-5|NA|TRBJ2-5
CASSLGGQETQYF
TGTGCCAGCAGCTTGGGGGGCCAAGAGACCCAGTACTTC
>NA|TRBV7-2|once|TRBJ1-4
CASSLFEGDRGEKLFF
TGTGCCAGCAGCTTATTTGAGGGGGACCGAGGGGAAAAACTGTTTTTT
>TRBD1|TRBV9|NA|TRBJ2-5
CASSKGQQETQYF
TGTGCCAGCAGCAAGGGACAGCAAGAGACCCAGTACTTC
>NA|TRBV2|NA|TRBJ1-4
CASRVRKRQINEKLFF
TGTGCCAGCAGAGTGCGAAAGAGGCAAATTAATGAAAAACTGTTTTTT
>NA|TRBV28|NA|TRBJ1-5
CASTSTGPQNQPQHF
TGTGCCAGCACCTCAACGGGTCCCCAAAATCAGCCCCAGCATTTT
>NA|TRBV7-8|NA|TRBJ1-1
CASSLVFTEAFF
TGTGCCAGCAGCTTAGTTTTCACTGAAGCTTTCTTT
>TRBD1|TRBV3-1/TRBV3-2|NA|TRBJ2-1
CASSQEGQGANNEQFF
TGTGCCAGCAGCCAAGAAGGACAGGGGGCGAACAATGAGCAGTTCTTC
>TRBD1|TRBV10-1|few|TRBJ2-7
CATPGQGTYEQYF
TGCGCCACTCCGGGACAGGGAACCTACGAGCAGTACTTC
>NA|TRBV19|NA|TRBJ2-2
CASTFGLNTGELFF
TGTGCCAGTACCTTCGGTCTAAACACCGGGGAGCTGTTTTTT
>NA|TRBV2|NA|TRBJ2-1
CASSVPHLSSYNEQFF
TGTGCCAGCAGTGTACCACACCTGAGCTCCTACAATGAGCAGTTCTTC
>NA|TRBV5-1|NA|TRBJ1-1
CASSLEQNTEAFF
TGCGCCAGCAGCTTGGAGCAGAACACTGAAGCTTTCTTT
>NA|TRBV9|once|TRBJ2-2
CASSVDTGELFF
TGTGCCAGCAGCGTAGACACCGGGGAGCTGTTTTTT
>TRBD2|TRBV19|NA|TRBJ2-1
CASSRRLAGTQREQFF
TGTGCCAGTAGTAGAAGACTAGCGGGTACACAACGGGAGCAGTTCTTC
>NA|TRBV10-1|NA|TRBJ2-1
CASSRSLGAYNEQFF
TGCGCCAGCAGTCGAAGCCTTGGGGCCTACAATGAGCAGTTCTTC
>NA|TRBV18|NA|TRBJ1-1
CASSGQRNTEAFF
TGTGCCAGCTCAGGCCAGAGGAACACTGAAGCTTTCTTT
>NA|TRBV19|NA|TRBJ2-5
CASSISIQETQYF
TGTGCCAGTAGTATCTCTATCCAAGAGACCCAGTACTTC
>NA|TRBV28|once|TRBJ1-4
CASSLYPDREGEKLFF
TGTGCCAGCAGTTTATACCCTGACAGAGAGGGGGAAAAACTGTTTTTT
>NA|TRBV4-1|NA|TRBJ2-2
CASSQVGGTGELFF
TGCGCCAGCAGCCAAGTAGGGGGTACCGGGGAGCTGTTTTTT
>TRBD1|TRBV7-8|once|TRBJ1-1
CASSRTGGFTIEAFF
TGTGCCAGCAGCCGAACAGGGGGGTTTACTATTGAAGCTTTCTTT
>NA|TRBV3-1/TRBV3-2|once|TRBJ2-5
CASSQLIRGGQETQYF
TGTGCCAGCAGCCAGTTAATTCGGGGCGGGCAAGAGACCCAGTACTTC
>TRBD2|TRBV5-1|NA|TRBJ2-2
CASSPGGGAGNTGELFF
TGCGCCAGCAGCCCGGGGGGGGGCGCAGGAAACACCGGGGAGCTGTTTTTT
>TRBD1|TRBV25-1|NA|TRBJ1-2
CASQGPGQGAGMYGYTF
TGTGCCAGCCAAGGACCGGGACAGGGGGCCGGAATGTATGGCTACACCTTC
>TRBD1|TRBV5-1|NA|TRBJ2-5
CASSLGTGGETQYF
TGCGCCAGCAGCTTGGGGACAGGGGGCGAGACCCAGTACTTC
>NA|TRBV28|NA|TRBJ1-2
CASSTNDRTNGYTF
TGTGCCAGCAGTACAAACGACAGGACTAATGGCTACACCTTC
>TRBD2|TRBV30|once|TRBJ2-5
CAWSVAGGGYQETQYF
TGTGCCTGGAGTGTAGCGGGAGGAGGGTACCAAGAGACCCAGTACTTC
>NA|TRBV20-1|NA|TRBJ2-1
CSATGTYEQFF
TGCAGTGCTACCGGGACGTATGAGCAGTTCTTC
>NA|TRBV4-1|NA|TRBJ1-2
CASSQGEVVLSGYTF
TGCGCCAGCAGCCAAGGAGAGGTTGTCCTCTCCGGCTACACCTTC
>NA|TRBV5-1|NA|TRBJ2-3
CASSLRTDSTDTQYF
TGCGCCAGCAGCTTGAGGACAGACAGCACAGATACGCAGTATTTT
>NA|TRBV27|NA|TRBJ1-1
CASSLLDGREAFF
TGTGCCAGCAGTTTACTCGACGGTCGTGAAGCTTTCTTT
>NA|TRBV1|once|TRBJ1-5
CTSSQDQETRNQPQHF
TGCACCAGCAGCCAAGATCAAGAAACTCGCAATCAGCCCCAGCATTTT
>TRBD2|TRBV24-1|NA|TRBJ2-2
CATSGGRGADTGELFF
TGTGCCACCAGTGGGGGGAGGGGAGCGGACACCGGGGAGCTGTTTTTT
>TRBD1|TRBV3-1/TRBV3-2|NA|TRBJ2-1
CASSQAGTGLYEQFF
TGTGCCAGCAGCCAAGCCGGGACAGGACTATATGAGCAGTTCTTC